This is a list of T cell receptor beta chains from one sample in a study of a mutant IDH1 vaccine in newly diagnosed glioma. For these receptors, no antigen is known. Profiled with immunoSEQ multiplex PCR; TCRdb holds only in-frame clones, not every one. The data show about 54,000 clones, 80% seen once. The starting material was PBMCs, obtained from a glioma patient whose treatment included an IDH1 peptide vaccine. These receptor sequences come from a man aged 35 to 55 with glioma. CDR3s include the opening cysteine and the closing phenylalanine or tryptophan. A D gene is named only where the DNA matches it firmly. Rows give clone size only sometimes, using once, few, many, or a class for an expanded clone.

D gene,V gene,clone size,J gene,CDR3 protein,CDR3 DNA
.,TRBV2,.,TRBJ2-7,CASRGTRGYEQYF,TGTGCCAGCAGGGGGACCCGAGGGTACGAGCAGTACTTC
TRBD2,TRBV5-4,.,TRBJ2-3,CASEERGADTQYF,TGTGCCAGCGAGGAGCGGGGGGCAGATACGCAGTATTTT
TRBD1,TRBV7-9,.,TRBJ2-3,CASSGPGTGYYTQYF,TGTGCCAGCAGCGGGCCCGGGACAGGCTACTATACGCAGTATTTT
.,TRBV18,few,TRBJ1-1,CASSSPWGDTEAFF,TGTGCCAGCTCATCCCCGTGGGGCGACACTGAAGCTTTCTTT
.,TRBV19,few,TRBJ1-6,CASNRGDSYNSPLHF,TGTGCCAGTAACAGAGGGGACTCCTATAATTCACCCCTCCACTTT
.,TRBV6-5,.,TRBJ2-7,CASSYSVGRYEQYF,TGTGCCAGCAGTTACTCGGTGGGGCGGTACGAGCAGTACTTC
.,TRBV2,.,TRBJ2-3,CASSTGLPTDTQYF,TGTGCCAGCAGTACGGGACTTCCCACAGATACGCAGTATTTT
TRBD1,TRBV14,.,TRBJ1-2,CASSQEVGTERILGGYGYTF,TGTGCCAGCAGCCAAGAGGTCGGGACAGAACGGATCCTCGGGGGATATGGCTACACCTTC
TRBD1,TRBV9,.,TRBJ2-7,CASSVDAGGSYEQYF,TGTGCCAGCAGCGTAGATGCAGGGGGATCCTACGAGCAGTACTTC
.,TRBV27,.,TRBJ2-1,CASSLRRRGYNEQFF,TGTGCCAGCAGTTTACGGAGAAGGGGATACAATGAGCAGTTCTTC
.,TRBV7-9,.,TRBJ2-3,CASSPPRPGVADTQYF,TGTGCCAGCAGCCCCCCCCGCCCAGGGGTGGCAGATACGCAGTATTTT
.,TRBV21-1,.,TRBJ1-3,CASSWGCSGNTIYF,TGTGCCAGCAGCTGGGGCTGCTCTGGAAACACCATATATTTT
.,TRBV7-2,.,TRBJ1-2,CASSRSATDRYGYTF,TGTGCCAGCAGCCGCTCCGCGACAGACCGCTATGGCTACACCTTC
TRBD2,TRBV6-1,.,TRBJ2-3,CASSDGGGSTDTQYF,TGTGCCAGCAGTGACGGGGGGGGTAGCACAGATACGCAGTATTTT
.,TRBV10-3,.,TRBJ1-1,CATRQAENTEAFF,TGTGCCACACGACAGGCCGAGAACACTGAAGCTTTCTTT
.,TRBV7-9,once,TRBJ2-1,CASSEQLRDEQFF,TGTGCCAGCAGCGAACAACTTAGGGATGAGCAGTTCTTC
.,TRBV9,.,TRBJ1-1,CASSVEEREGEAFF,TGTGCCAGCAGCGTAGAGGAAAGGGAGGGTGAAGCTTTCTTT
TRBD2,TRBV29-1,.,TRBJ2-1,CSVEGAGTSSDNEQFF,TGCAGCGTTGAAGGCGCCGGGACTAGCAGTGACAATGAGCAGTTCTTC
.,TRBV7-9,.,TRBJ2-7,CASSLSASGTYEQYF,TGTGCCAGCAGCTTATCGGCAAGCGGAACCTACGAGCAGTACTTC
TRBD2,TRBV5-1,few,TRBJ2-2,CASSLRGAGELFF,TGCGCCAGCAGCTTACGGGGGGCCGGGGAGCTGTTTTTT
TRBD2,TRBV4-2,.,TRBJ2-3,CASSQGRPSGGATDTQYF,TGTGCCAGCAGCCAAGGGCGCCCTAGCGGGGGGGCAACAGATACGCAGTATTTT
.,TRBV10-3,.,TRBJ2-2,CAISDPAGNTGELFF,TGTGCCATCAGTGATCCGGCAGGGAACACCGGGGAGCTGTTTTTT
TRBD1,TRBV5-1,once,TRBJ2-2,CASSPWTGVNTGELFF,TGCGCCAGCAGCCCATGGACAGGGGTGAACACCGGGGAGCTGTTTTTT
.,TRBV30,.,TRBJ2-7,CAWETGTHYEQYF,TGTGCCTGGGAGACCGGGACACACTACGAGCAGTACTTC
.,TRBV5-1,.,TRBJ2-5,CASSPGAPRETQYF,TGCGCCAGCAGTCCCGGGGCCCCCCGTGAGACCCAGTACTTC
TRBD1,TRBV5-4,.,TRBJ2-2,CASSRDPTGGPGELFF,TGTGCCAGCAGCCGCGATCCGACAGGGGGCCCGGGGGAGCTGTTTTTT
.,TRBV7-9,.,TRBJ2-7,CASSRAGYEQYF,TGTGCCAGCAGCCGTGCCGGATACGAGCAGTACTTC
TRBD1,TRBV2,.,TRBJ1-2,CASSKDRGNYGYTF,TGTGCCAGCAGTAAAGACAGGGGGAACTATGGCTACACCTTC
TRBD2,TRBV6-5,.,TRBJ2-1,CASSYSRGAYNEQFF,TGTGCCAGCAGTTACTCACGGGGGGCCTACAATGAGCAGTTCTTC
TRBD2,TRBV30,.,TRBJ2-1,CAWGGTSGAYNEQFF,TGTGCCTGGGGAGGGACTAGCGGGGCCTACAATGAGCAGTTCTTC
.,TRBV5-1,few,TRBJ2-1,CASSLFPSADNEQFF,TGCGCCAGCAGCTTGTTCCCCTCCGCCGACAATGAGCAGTTCTTC
TRBD1,TRBV27,once,TRBJ2-6,CASGRGPTGANVLTF,TGTGCCAGCGGTAGGGGGCCCACTGGGGCCAACGTCCTGACTTTC
TRBD2,TRBV4-1,.,TRBJ2-7,CASSREGLAGYEQYF,TGCGCCAGCAGCCGCGAGGGACTAGCGGGTTACGAGCAGTACTTC
.,TRBV7-9,.,TRBJ2-7,CASSLGEWSYEQYF,TGTGCCAGCAGCTTAGGGGAGTGGTCCTACGAGCAGTACTTC
TRBD2,TRBV5-8,.,TRBJ2-2,CASSSTLTSGGFTGELFF,TGTGCCAGCAGCTCAACGCTAACGAGCGGGGGGTTCACCGGGGAGCTGTTTTTT
.,TRBV19,.,TRBJ2-2,CASTHGGGTGELFF,TGTGCCAGTACCCACGGAGGGGGAACCGGGGAGCTGTTTTTT
TRBD2,TRBV4-1,.,TRBJ2-3,CASSQVPSGVTDTQYF,TGCGCCAGCAGCCAAGTGCCTAGCGGGGTCACAGATACGCAGTATTTT
.,TRBV7-8,.,TRBJ2-3,CASSLVSDTQYF,TGTGCCAGCAGCTTAGTATCAGATACGCAGTATTTT
TRBD1,TRBV19,medium-sized,TRBJ1-3,CASSGQGSGNTIYF,TGTGCCAGTAGTGGACAGGGGTCTGGAAACACCATATATTTT
.,TRBV10-3,.,TRBJ1-6,CAISESSGRNSPLHF,TGTGCCATCAGTGAGTCGAGTGGTAGGAATTCACCCCTCCACTTT
TRBD2,TRBV13,.,TRBJ2-1,CASSLRGTSGTLYNEQFF,TGTGCCAGCAGCTTAAGGGGGACTAGCGGGACCTTATACAATGAGCAGTTCTTC
.,TRBV30,.,TRBJ2-5,CAWSAGFQETQYF,TGTGCCTGGAGTGCAGGGTTCCAAGAGACCCAGTACTTC
.,TRBV18,once,TRBJ2-7,CASSPGYEQYF,TGTGCCAGCTCACCAGGGTACGAGCAGTACTTC
TRBD1,TRBV19,.,TRBJ1-5,CASSPDRNQPQHF,TGTGCCAGTAGCCCGGACAGGAATCAGCCCCAGCATTTT
.,TRBV15,.,TRBJ2-7,CATSRGYEQYF,TGTGCCACCAGCAGGGGATACGAGCAGTACTTC